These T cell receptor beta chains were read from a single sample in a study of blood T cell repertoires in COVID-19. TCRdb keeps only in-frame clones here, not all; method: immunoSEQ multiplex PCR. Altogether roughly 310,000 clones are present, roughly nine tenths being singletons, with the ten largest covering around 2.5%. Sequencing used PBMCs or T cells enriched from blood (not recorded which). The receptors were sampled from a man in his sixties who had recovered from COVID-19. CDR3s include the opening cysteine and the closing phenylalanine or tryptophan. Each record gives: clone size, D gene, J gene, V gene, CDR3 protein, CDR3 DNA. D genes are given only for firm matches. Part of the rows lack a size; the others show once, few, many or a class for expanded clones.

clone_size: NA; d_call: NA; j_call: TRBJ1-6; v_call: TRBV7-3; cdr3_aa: CASSLSGQYDSPLHF; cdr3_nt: TGTGCCAGCAGCTTATCCGGACAGTATGATTCACCCCTCCACTTT
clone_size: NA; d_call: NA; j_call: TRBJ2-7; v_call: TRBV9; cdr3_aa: CASSPADYLYEQYF; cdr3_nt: TGTGCCAGCAGCCCAGCGGACTACCTATACGAGCAGTACTTC
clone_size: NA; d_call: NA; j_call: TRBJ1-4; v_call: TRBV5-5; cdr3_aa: CASSLGQGYEKLFF; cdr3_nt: TGTGCCAGCAGCTTGGGTCAGGGGTATGAAAAACTGTTTTTT
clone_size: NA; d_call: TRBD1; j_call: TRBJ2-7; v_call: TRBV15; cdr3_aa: CATSRAGTGKGYEQYF; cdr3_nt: TGTGCCACCAGCAGGGCGGGGACAGGGAAAGGCTACGAGCAGTACTTC
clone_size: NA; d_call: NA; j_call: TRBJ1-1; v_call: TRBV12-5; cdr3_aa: CASGLAFGPEEAFF; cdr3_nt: TGTGCTAGTGGTTTGGCCTTTGGGCCAGAAGAAGCTTTCTTT
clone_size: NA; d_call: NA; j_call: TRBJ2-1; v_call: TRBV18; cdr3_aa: CASSPILENEQFF; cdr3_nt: TGTGCCAGCTCACCAATTTTGGAGAATGAGCAGTTCTTC
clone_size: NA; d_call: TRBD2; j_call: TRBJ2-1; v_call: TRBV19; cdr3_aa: CASQTDGLAGTYNEQFF; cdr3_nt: TGTGCCAGCCAGACGGACGGACTAGCGGGAACTTACAATGAGCAGTTCTTC
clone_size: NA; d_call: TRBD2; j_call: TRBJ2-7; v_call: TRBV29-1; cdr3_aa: CSVKAAGGFSYEQYF; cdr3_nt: TGCAGCGTTAAGGCTGCGGGAGGGTTCTCCTACGAGCAGTACTTC
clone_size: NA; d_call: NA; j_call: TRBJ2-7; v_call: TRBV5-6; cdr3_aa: CASSPRRTYAEQYF; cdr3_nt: TGTGCCAGCAGCCCGAGACGGACTTATGCCGAGCAGTACTTC
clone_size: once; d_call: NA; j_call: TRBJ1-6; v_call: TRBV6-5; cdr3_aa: CASRGSQNSPLHF; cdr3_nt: TGTGCCAGCAGGGGCAGTCAGAATTCACCCCTCCACTTT
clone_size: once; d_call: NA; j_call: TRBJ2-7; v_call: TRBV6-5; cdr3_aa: CASSPTRSSYEQYF; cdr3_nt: TGTGCCAGCAGTCCTACCCGGAGCTCCTACGAGCAGTACTTC
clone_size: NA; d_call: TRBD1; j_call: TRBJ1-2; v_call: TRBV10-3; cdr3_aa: CAISVPGGLDGYTF; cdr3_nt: TGTGCCATCAGTGTCCCAGGGGGCTTAGATGGCTACACCTTC
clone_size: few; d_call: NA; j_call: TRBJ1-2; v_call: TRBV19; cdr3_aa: CASSPPRGFYGYTF; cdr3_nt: TGTGCCAGTAGTCCCCCAAGGGGGTTCTATGGCTACACCTTC
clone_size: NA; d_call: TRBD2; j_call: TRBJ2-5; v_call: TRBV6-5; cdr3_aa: CASRGTSGFMETQYF; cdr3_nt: TGTGCCAGCAGGGGGACTAGCGGATTTATGGAGACCCAGTACTTC
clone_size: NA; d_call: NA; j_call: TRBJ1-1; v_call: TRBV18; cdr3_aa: CASSPRQNEAFF; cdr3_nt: TGTGCCAGCTCACCCAGGCAGAATGAAGCTTTCTTT
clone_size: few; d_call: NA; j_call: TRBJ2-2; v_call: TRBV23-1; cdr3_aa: CASRPDSLNTGELFF; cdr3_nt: TGCGCCAGCAGACCGGACAGCTTGAACACCGGGGAGCTGTTTTTT
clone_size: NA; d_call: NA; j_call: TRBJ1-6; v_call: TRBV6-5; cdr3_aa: CASSYEAGNSPLHF; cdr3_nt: TGTGCCAGCAGTTACGAGGCGGGGAATTCACCCCTCCACTTT